Listed here are 7 T cell receptor beta chains from one sample, sequenced in a study of blood T cells in healthy people across ages. A sample-barcoded 5' primer and a J-beta primer mix were used in a second PCR of roughly 7 to 12 cycles. TCRdb re-derived calls from the 5' RACE reads in MiXCR, one entry per CDR3 protein. This table has about 780,000 distinct CDR3 sequences, roughly 24% appearing once. These data were also reused for a study on T cells of mothers and their children.

Sequenced material: blood. These TCRs come from a boy between 10 and 17 years old in good health.

This clonotype has ten or more counts. The chain employs TRBV7-9 and TRBJ1-1, with D maybe TRBD1 (6 bases). The CDR3 has 13 amino acids. V was cut by 8 bases and J by 4 bases, with 14 bases left in between. Germline V gives CDR1 SEHNR, CDR2 FQNEAQ (reference sequence). The CDR3 region has the DNA TGTGCCAGCGCCTTAGGGGGGGTCACTGAAGCTTTCTTT. Encoded protein: CASALGGVTEAFF.

The genes are TRBV6-1 and TRBJ2-6, with D unresolved. Trimming removed 6 bases from V and 2 bases from J, with 5 bases in between. CDR3 length: 13 residues. Germline CDR1 MNHNS, CDR2 SASEGT. The CDR3 nucleotides are TGTGCCAGCAGCCGTCCTGGGGCCAACGTCCTGACTTTC. It is translated as CASSRPGANVLTF.

The chain combines TRBV11-2 with TRBJ2-7; D is perhaps TRBD2 (5 bases). This CDR3 has 14 amino acids. Germline lookup yields CDR1 SGHAT and CDR2 FQNNGV. Deletions cut 1 base from V and 3 bases from J, with 10 bases between. The CDR3, as DNA: TGTGCCAGCAGCTTAGGAGTCGGGGACTACGAGCAGTACTTC. Encoded protein: CASSLGVGDYEQYF.

The J gene is TRBJ2-4, the V gene TRBV28; no reliable D call. In germline, CDR1 is MDHEN, CDR2 SYDVKM. V shed 5 bases and J shed 0 bases, with 14 bases lying between them. This CDR3 spans 16 amino acids. In DNA, the CDR3 is TGTGCCAGCAGTCCCTACAACGCGGTAGCCAAAAACATTCAGTACTTC. Translation: CASSPYNAVAKNIQYF.

This clonotype came up many times. The rearrangement links TRBV7-2 to TRBJ2-5, with TRBD2 matching over 8 bases. From germline, CDR1 is SGHTA and CDR2 FQGNSA. This CDR3 region has 16 residues. Trimming removed 5 bases from V and 3 bases from J; junction bases left unmatched: 11. CDR3 loop: CASSGGGTSGKETQYF. CDR3 bases: TGTGCCAGCAGCGGCGGAGGAACTAGCGGCAAAGAGACCCAGTACTTC.

The gene calls are TRBV7-9 and TRBJ2-7; 10 bases agree with TRBD1. The CDR3 length is 14 residues. Germline V gives CDR1 SEHNR, CDR2 FQNEAQ (reference sequence). The V segment lost 3 bases and the J segment 6 bases; nucleotides outside the gene matches: 5. Here the CDR3 reads CASSFPGTGVEQYF. As DNA, the CDR3 is TGTGCCAGCAGCTTCCCCGGGACAGGGGTCGAGCAGTACTTC.

The chain combines TRBV21-1 with TRBJ2-7; TRBD1 is taken as the D call from the table, unchecked against the DNA. TRBV21-1 is a pseudogene locus. The CDR3 length is 15 residues. The CDR3 loop is CASSKPGRAFYEQYF. DNA for the CDR3: TGTGCCAGCAGCAAACCCGGCAGAGCCTTCTACGAGCAGTACTTC.